This TCR beta chain comes out of a study of shared clonotypes between healthy human individuals. Germline V gives CDR1 MDHEN, CDR2 SYDVKM. The CDR3 totals 14 residues. Sequenced by immunoSEQ multiplex PCR; TCRdb stores in-frame clones only, minus some. The profile shows 600,000 to 750,000 clones, roughly 72% of them singletons. This clone was detected a few times. Its ends do not fully match the called genes, so a read error is possible. This clonotype was sampled from a young woman in good health. The V gene is TRBV28, the J gene TRBJ1-2; perhaps TRBD1 as D (5 bases). Input material: memory CD4+ T cells sorted from blood. Sample subset: CD45RA-negative fraction. The CDR3 DNA is TGTGCCAGCAGTAAACCCCAGGGTGAGAGGTCTTGGGCCTTC. Residues: CASSKPQGERSWAF.